This T cell receptor (beta chain) appears in the sequencing data of a study of cytomegalovirus exposure and HLA in healthy donors. Vbeta (60) and Jbeta (13) primers were used in the PCR. Generated by immunoSEQ multiplex PCR, the TCRdb table keeps only in-frame clones and is missing some. Counted here are about 200,000 clones, around 77% occurring once; the ten biggest clones make up about 2.7%. The CDR3 extends over 15 amino acids. Per germline, CDR1 MNHEY and CDR2 SVGAGI. With V trimmed by 5 bases and J by 3 bases, 5 bases remained unmatched. The sequence derives from a woman younger than 45 in good health and CMV-seronegative. This chain connects TRBV6-5 to TRBJ1-2; 11 bases agree with TRBD1. The sequenced sample consisted of PBMCs. The DNA of the CDR3 is TGTGCCAGCAGTATGCCGGGACAGGGGGACTATGGCTACACCTTC. Translating gives CASSMPGQGDYGYTF.